The subject of this entry is one T cell receptor (beta chain). What it recognizes is unknown. The data stem from a study of T cells after yellow fever vaccination. Whole-study findings and limits: Clones that expanded after primary vaccination mostly reappeared after the booster (96% CD4, about 91% CD8).

The CDR3 contains 15 residues. CDR1 and CDR2 from the germline V gene are SGHRS and YFSETQ. V was cut by 6 bases and J by 6 bases, with 21 bases left in between. TCRdb re-called the 5' RACE reads through MiXCR, storing one row per CDR3 protein. This table has about 330,000 distinct CDR3 sequences, approximately 8% appearing once. This TCR was recovered from a man between 18 and 29 years old who received the YFV17D yellow fever vaccine. The chain uses TRBV5-1 and TRBJ2-5; no definite D call. This material consisted of PBMCs, taken more than 35 days after the first yellow fever vaccination. The CDR3 loop reads CASTNSGSARQTQYF. CDR3 nucleotide sequence: TGCGCCAGCACCAACTCCGGCTCAGCTCGGCAGACCCAGTACTTC.